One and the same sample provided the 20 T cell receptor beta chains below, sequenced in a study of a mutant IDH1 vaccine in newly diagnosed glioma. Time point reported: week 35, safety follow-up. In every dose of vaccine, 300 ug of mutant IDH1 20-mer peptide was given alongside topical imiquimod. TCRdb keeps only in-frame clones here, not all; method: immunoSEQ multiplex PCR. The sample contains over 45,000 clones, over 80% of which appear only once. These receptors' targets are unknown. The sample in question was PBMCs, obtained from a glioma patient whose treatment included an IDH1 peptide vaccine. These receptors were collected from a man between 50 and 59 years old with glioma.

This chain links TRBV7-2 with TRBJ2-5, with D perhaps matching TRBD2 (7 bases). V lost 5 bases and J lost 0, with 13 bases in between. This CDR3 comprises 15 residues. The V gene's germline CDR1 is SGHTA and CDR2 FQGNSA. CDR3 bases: TGTGCCAGCAGCAGGGGGGGGACTTACCAAGAGACCCAGTACTTC. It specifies CASSRGGTYQETQYF.

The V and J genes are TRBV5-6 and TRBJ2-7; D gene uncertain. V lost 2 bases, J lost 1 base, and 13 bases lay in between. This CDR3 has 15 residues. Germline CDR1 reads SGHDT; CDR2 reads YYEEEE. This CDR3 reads CASSFGVRHSYEQYF. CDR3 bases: TGTGCCAGCAGCTTCGGTGTCCGACATTCCTACGAGCAGTACTTC. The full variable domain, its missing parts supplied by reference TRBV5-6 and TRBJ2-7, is DAGVTQSPTHLIKTRGQQVTLRCSPKSGHDTVSWYQQALGQGPQFIFQYYEEEERQRGNFPDRFSGHQFPNYSSELNVNALLLGDSALYLCASSFGVRHSYEQYFGPGTRLTVT.

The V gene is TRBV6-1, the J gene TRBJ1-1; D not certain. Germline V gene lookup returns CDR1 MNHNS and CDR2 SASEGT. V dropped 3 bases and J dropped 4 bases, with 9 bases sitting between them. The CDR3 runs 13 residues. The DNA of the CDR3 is TGTGCCAGCAGTGATTTTTCCGGCACTGAAGCTTTCTTT. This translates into CASSDFSGTEAFF.

This chain's CDR3 is CASSADRNTEAFF. CDR3 nucleotides: TGTGCCAGCAGCGCCGACAGGAACACTGAAGCTTTCTTT. The chain joins TRBV7-2 to TRBJ1-1; a weak D match, TRBD1 (5 bases). The germline CDR1 and CDR2 sequences are SGHTA and FQGNSA. V shed 5 bases and J shed 1 base, with 8 bases lying between them. This CDR3 comprises 13 residues.

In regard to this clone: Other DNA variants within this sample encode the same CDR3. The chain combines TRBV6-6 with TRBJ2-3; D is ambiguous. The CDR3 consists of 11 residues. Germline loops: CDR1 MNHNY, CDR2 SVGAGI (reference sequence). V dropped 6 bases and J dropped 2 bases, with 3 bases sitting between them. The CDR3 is CASSLTDTQYF. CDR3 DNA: TGTGCCAGCAGCCTCACAGATACGCAGTATTTT.

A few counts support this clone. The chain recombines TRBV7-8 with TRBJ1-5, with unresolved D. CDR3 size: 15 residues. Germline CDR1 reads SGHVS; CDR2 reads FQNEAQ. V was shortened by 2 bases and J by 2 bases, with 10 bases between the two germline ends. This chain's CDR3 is CASSLTGSGNQPQHF. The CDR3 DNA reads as TGTGCCAGCAGCTTAACGGGCTCAGGCAATCAGCCCCAGCATTTT. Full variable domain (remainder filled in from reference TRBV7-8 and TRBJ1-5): GAGVSQSPRYKVAKRGQDVALRCDPISGHVSLFWYQQALGQGPEFLTYFQNEAQLDKSGLPSDRFFAERPEGSVSTLKIQRTQQEDSAVYLCASSLTGSGNQPQHFGDGTRLSIL.

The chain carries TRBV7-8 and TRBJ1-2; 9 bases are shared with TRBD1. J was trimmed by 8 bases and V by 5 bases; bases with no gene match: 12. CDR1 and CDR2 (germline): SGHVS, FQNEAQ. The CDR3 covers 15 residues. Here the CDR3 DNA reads TGTGCCAGCAGCCCTGGGACAGGGCGGGGGTGGGGCTACACCTTC. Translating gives CASSPGTGRGWGYTF.

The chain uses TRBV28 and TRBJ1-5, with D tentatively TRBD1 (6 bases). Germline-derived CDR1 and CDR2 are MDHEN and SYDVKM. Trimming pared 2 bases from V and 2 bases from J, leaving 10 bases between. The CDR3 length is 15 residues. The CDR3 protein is CASSLADSGNQPQHF. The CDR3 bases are TGTGCCAGCAGTTTAGCGGACAGCGGCAATCAGCCCCAGCATTTT.

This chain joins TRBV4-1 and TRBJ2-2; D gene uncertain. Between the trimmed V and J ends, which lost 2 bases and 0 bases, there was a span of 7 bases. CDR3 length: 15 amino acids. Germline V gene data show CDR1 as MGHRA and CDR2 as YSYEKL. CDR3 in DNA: TGCGCCAGCAGCCAACTCCCGTCGAACACCGGGGAGCTGTTTTTT. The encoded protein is CASSQLPSNTGELFF.

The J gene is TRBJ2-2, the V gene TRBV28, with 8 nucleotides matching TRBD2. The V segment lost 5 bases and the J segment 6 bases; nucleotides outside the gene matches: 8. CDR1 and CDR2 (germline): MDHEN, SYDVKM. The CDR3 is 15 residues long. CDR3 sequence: CASSPGTSRAGELFF. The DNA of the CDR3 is TGTGCCAGCAGTCCCGGGACTAGTAGGGCCGGGGAGCTGTTTTTT. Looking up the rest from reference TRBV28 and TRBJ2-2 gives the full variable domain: DVKVTQSSRYLVKRTGEKVFLECVQDMDHENMFWYRQDPGLGLRLIYFSYDVKMKEKGDIPEGYSVSREKKERFSLILESASTNQTSMYLCASSPGTSRAGELFFGEGSRLTVL.

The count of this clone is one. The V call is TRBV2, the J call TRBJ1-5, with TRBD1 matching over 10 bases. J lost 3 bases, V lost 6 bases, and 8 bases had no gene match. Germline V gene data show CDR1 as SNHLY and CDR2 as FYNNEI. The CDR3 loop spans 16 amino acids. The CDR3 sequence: CASRAGTGVPNQPQHF. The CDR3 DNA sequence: TGTGCCAGCAGGGCCGGGACAGGGGTTCCCAATCAGCCCCAGCATTTT.

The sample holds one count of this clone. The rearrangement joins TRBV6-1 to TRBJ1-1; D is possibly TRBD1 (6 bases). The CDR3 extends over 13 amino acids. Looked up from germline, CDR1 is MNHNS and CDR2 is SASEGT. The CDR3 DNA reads TGTGCGTCGCGGGGGGCGCGGGACACTGAAGCTTTCTTT. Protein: CASRGARDTEAFF.

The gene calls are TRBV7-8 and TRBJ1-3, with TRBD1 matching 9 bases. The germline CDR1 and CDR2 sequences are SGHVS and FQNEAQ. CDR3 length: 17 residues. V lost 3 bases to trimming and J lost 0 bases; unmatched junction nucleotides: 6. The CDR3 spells CASSLRDRVLSGNTIYF. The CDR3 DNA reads TGTGCCAGCAGCTTGCGGGACAGGGTACTCTCTGGAAACACCATATATTTT.

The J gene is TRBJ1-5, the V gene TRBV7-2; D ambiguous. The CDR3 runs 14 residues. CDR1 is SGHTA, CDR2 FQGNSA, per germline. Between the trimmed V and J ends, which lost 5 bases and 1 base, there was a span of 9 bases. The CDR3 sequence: CASSPLHSNQPQHF. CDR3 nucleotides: TGTGCCAGCAGCCCATTACACAGCAATCAGCCCCAGCATTTT.

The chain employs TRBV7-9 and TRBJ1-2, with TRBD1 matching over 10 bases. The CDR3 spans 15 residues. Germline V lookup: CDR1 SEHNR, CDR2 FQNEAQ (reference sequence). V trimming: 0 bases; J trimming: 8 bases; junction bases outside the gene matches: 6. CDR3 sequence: CASSLATDRGGGYTF. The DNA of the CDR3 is TGTGCCAGCAGCTTAGCGACGGACAGGGGGGGAGGCTACACCTTC.

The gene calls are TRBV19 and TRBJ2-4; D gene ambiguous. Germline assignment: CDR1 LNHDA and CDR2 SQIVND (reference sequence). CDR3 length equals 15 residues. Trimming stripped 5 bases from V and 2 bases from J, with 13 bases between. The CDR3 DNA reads TGTGCCAGTAGTCCGCCCTCGGAAACCAAAAACATTCAGTACTTC. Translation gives CASSPPSETKNIQYF.

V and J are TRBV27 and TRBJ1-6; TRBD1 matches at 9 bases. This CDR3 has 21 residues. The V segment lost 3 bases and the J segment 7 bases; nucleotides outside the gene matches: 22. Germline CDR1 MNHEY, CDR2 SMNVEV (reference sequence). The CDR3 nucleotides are TGTGCCAGCAGTTTTGGGCCGGGACAGGGAGCTTCCATTGTGGGGAATTCACCCCTCCACTTT. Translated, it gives CASSFGPGQGASIVGNSPLHF.

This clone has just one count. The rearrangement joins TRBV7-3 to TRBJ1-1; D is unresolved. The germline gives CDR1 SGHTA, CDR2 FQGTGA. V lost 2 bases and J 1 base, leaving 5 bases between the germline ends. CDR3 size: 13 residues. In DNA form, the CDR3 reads TGTGCCAGCAGCTTAGCGGCGAACACTGAAGCTTTCTTT. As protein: CASSLAANTEAFF.

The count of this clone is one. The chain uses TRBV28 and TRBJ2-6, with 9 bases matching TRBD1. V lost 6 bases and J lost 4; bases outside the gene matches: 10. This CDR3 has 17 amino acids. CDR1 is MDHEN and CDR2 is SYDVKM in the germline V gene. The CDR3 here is CASRPGTGTWGANVLTF. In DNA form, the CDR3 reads TGTGCCAGCAGGCCCGGGACAGGGACTTGGGGGGCCAACGTCCTGACTTTC.

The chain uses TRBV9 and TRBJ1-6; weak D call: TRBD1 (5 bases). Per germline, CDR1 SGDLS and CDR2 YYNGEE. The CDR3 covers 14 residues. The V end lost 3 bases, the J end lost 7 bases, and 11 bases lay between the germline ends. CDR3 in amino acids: CASSDGQRNSPLHF. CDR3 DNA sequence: TGTGCCAGCAGCGATGGACAAAGGAATTCACCCCTCCACTTT.